This T cell receptor (beta chain) was profiled in a study of T-cell reconstitution after alpha-beta-depleted transplantation in children. CDR3 length: 15 amino acids. Trimming at V came to 1 base and at J to 5 bases, leaving 5 bases not matched to a gene. The germline CDR1 and CDR2 sequences are MNHNS and SASEGT. Unique molecular identifiers were used to barcode this TCRbeta library. TCRdb itself ran the PCR reads through MiXCR, one entry per CDR3 protein. The repertoire holds approximately 200,000 distinct CDR3 sequences, about 14% seen once, with less than 15% in the top ten. This clonotype was seen repeatedly, ten times or more.

This clonotype was obtained from a human donor who donated a stem cell graft to a child with acute lymphoblastic leukemia. Sequenced here: PBMCs from the stem cell graft donor, sampled from the stem cell graft. The rearrangement uses TRBV6-1 and TRBJ2-1, with 7 positions matching TRBD2. As DNA, the CDR3 is TGTGCCAGCAGTGAAGATCCAGCGGGGAACAATGAGCAGTTCTTC. This sequence encodes CASSEDPAGNNEQFF.